This paragraph reports one T cell receptor beta chain. What this receptor recognizes is not known. No base qualities exist here, and no much larger clone lies one base off it. V is cut by 7 bases and J by 6 bases, and the space between the germline ends is 21 bases. According to the germline V gene, CDR1 reads MNHEY and CDR2 reads SVGAGI. Reading from cysteine to phenylalanine, the CDR3 counts 15 amino acids. Of the read, only the CDR3 DNA is kept; its 45 bases are in frame from base 1. This sample is drawn from a study of blood T cell repertoires in COVID-19 (TCRdb year 2020). Describing the broader study: Samples covering the acute and convalescent phases of COVID-19 were provided by collaborators in the United States, Italy and Spain. The prospective study material was composed of cDNA or gDNA derived from T cells, B-cell-depleted T cells, or PBMCs. Subjects who had been exposed to COVID-19, were actively infected with it, or had recovered from it provided the deeply sampled blood TCRbeta repertoires that made up the dataset. The repertoires were released in a freely available public database meant as a resource for research on the immune response to SARS-CoV-2. Samples came from the ongoing ImmuneRACE study (first 160 participants) plus 1,254 subjects from 6 global collaborators. Sample metadata almost always included a de-identified subject ID, COVID-19 status, age in years and sex. Where available, HLA class I and class II types were taken from metadata supplied by the sample provider and were not determined by assay-based typing.

Overall study results and their limits: The amount of clinical and demographic metadata varied by source and participant and was provided uncurated.

Enrolling through a virtual design, the prospective study's participants ranged in age from roughly 18 to 89 years and lived across 24 United States geographic areas. To assign participants to cohorts, the prospective study relied on clinical history that participants themselves reported in a screening survey and a study questionnaire. Recovered participants in ImmuneRACE Cohort 3 were defined by two consecutive negative NP/OP PCR tests, clearance by a healthcare professional, or resolution of symptoms. Mobile phlebotomists in the prospective study collected whole blood, serum and a nasopharyngeal or oropharyngeal swab from every participant. Prospective study participants could optionally give additional blood draws and questionnaires over a roughly two-month period. Before DNA extraction, blood samples from the prospective study were shipped at room temperature or frozen. The immunoSEQ Assay, a bias-controlled multiplex PCR, was used to amplify TCRbeta CDR3 regions from genomic DNA. In the source study's methods: The number of nucleated cells in each sample was estimated from the amplification of reference gene primers within the assay. Sequence reads were collapsed and filtered to measure the absolute abundance of every unique TCRbeta CDR3 rearrangement. For each sample, productive Simpson clonality was calculated by taking the square root of Simpson's diversity index across productive rearrangements. As stored in TCRdb, this immuneACCESS dataset retains in-frame rearrangements with V and J assigned. A fraction of the clones does not appear; measured against another copy, unresolved V genes explain less than half of the discrepancy, and the remainder lacks a known reason. The D gene and trimming were derived from the DNA, and the V and J assignments and clone size from that table. The sample includes over 150,000 clones, with about 90% observed a single time. The ten most abundant clones make up 5.5% to 8.5% of the sample.

The origin of this receptor is a woman aged 50 to 60 who had recovered from COVID-19. Recombination linked TRBV6-5 to TRBJ1-2; TRBD1 is perhaps the D gene, given 6 matching bases. The specimen sequenced was PBMCs or T cells enriched from blood (not recorded which). The CDR3 amino acid sequence is: CASKLKWGGPDGYTF. The DNA reads as follows: TGTGCCAGCAAACTAAAGTGGGGGGGCCCAGATGGCTACACCTTC.